The T cell receptor beta chain under discussion was sequenced for a study of T-cell memory formation after mild COVID-19. Overall study: The two donors had largely donor-specific TCR clusters.

Broader study findings: Among CD4+ contracting clones, most were CM and EM, and CD8+ ones EMRA. The second-wave clones peaking on day 37 were not confirmed as SARS-CoV-2-specific.

5'RACE, which relied on constant-segment primers, yielded TCR alpha and TCR beta cDNA libraries carrying sample barcodes and UMIs. Using its own MiXCR run on the 5' RACE reads, TCRdb lists one record per CDR3 protein. The sample holds 450,000 or so distinct CDR3 sequences, about 23% seen once. CDR1 and CDR2 from the germline V gene are SGHTA and FQGNSA. CDR3 size: 16 residues. With V trimmed by 5 bases and J by 3 bases, 10 bases remained unmatched. In the case of this clonotype: Antigen specificity is unknown.

V usage is TRBV7-2 and J usage is TRBJ2-4; 7 bases align to TRBD2. The receptor comes from an adult woman who had mild COVID-19 (a few samples of this study predate the infection). Cell type and time point are not known. The sequenced sample was PBMCs or a T cell subset sorted from them (not recorded which). In DNA, the CDR3 is TGTGCCAGCAGCCCCCTGGGAGGGTGGGTCAAAAACATTCAGTACTTC. This codes for CASSPLGGWVKNIQYF. The full variable domain, with the rest looked up from reference TRBV7-2 and TRBJ2-4, is GAGVSQSPSNKVTEKGKDVELRCDPISGHTALYWYRQSLGQGLEFLIYFQGNSAPDKSGLPSDRFSAERTGGSVSTLTIQRTQQEDSAVYLCASSPLGGWVKNIQYFGAGTRLSVL.